In this sample, the clone carrying this T cell receptor beta chain turned up a few times. Its target is not known. This specimen belongs to a study of cytomegalovirus exposure and HLA in healthy donors. Across the whole study: Among the roughly 400 genotyped donors, more than 70% were placed in the Caucasian-associated ancestry cluster.

Study-level findings and limits: Later analysis found that TCR beta chains associated with HLA were more clonally expanded than other, equally common chains.

PCR employed 60 Vbeta and 13 Jbeta primers. The protocol was immunoSEQ multiplex PCR, while the TCRdb copy is restricted to in-frame clones and leaves out a portion. There are about 140,000 clones in the sample; 65% to 85% occur only once, and over 6% lies in the top ten. V was pared by 0 bases and J by 6 bases, with 9 bases between. Germline CDR1 is SGHRS and CDR2 is YFSETQ. This CDR3 comprises 14 residues. This chain joins TRBV5-1 and TRBJ2-2, with a weak D call TRBD1 (5 bases). This receptor was obtained from a man in his thirties or forties in good health and CMV-seronegative. Sequencing was performed on PBMCs. The CDR3 reads CASSLVSGSGELFF. The CDR3 nucleotides are TGCGCCAGCAGCTTGGTTTCAGGGTCCGGGGAGCTGTTTTTT. Full variable domain (outside the CDR3, taken from reference TRBV5-1 and TRBJ2-2): KAGVTQTPRYLIKTRGQQVTLSCSPISGHRSVSWYQQTPGQGLQFLFEYFSETQRNKGNFPGRFSGRQFSNSRSEMNVSTLELGDSALYLCASSLVSGSGELFFGEGSRLTVL.